Presented here are 14 T cell receptor beta chains from one specimen sequenced in a study of post-analysis software for immune sequencing data. Findings and caveats of the study: When patients were compared with controls, roughly five TRBV segments were more frequent, TRBV5-6, TRBV5-1 and TRBV20-1 among them.

Incorporated into the TCR beta cDNA libraries were unique molecular identifiers, which served to reduce PCR and sequencing biases. TCRdb re-analysed the PCR reads in MiXCR, keeping a single row per CDR3 protein. The table lists roughly 180,000 distinct CDR3 sequences, approximately 30% of them singletons. No antigen has been identified for these receptors. Sequenced sample: blood. The origin of the receptors is a girl aged 5-17 years with multiple sclerosis.

Comments on this clonotype: A much bigger clone sits one base away, suggesting this may be a read error. The genes are TRBV6-5 and TRBJ1-2; no clear D gene. This CDR3 is 13 amino acids long. The germline gives CDR1 MNHEY, CDR2 SVGAGI. CDR3 nucleotides: TGTGCCGGCAGTTTAACACAGAACTATGGCTACACCTTC. Residues: CAGSLTQNYGYTF.

The rearrangement joins TRBV28 to TRBJ2-1; D uncertain. The CDR3 is made up of 14 amino acids. CDR1 is MDHEN, CDR2 SYDVKM, per germline. V lost 8 bases and J 3 bases, leaving 14 bases between the germline ends. The CDR3 DNA sequence: TGTGCCAGCGTGGGTCTCAGGTTCTACAATGAGCAGTTCTTC. As protein: CASVGLRFYNEQFF.

In this sample, this clonotype turned up once. The chain links TRBV5-1 to TRBJ2-1, with D perhaps matching TRBD2 (6 bases). The CDR3 covers 16 residues. Germline V gives CDR1 SGHRS, CDR2 YFSETQ. V dropped 4 bases and J dropped 2 bases, with 16 bases sitting between them. The chain's CDR3 is CASSHTLGGTYNEQFF. Written as DNA, the CDR3 is TGCGCCAGCAGCCATACCCTCGGGGGAACCTACAATGAGCAGTTCTTC.

This chain joins TRBV6-2 or TRBV6-3 and TRBJ2-3; 9 bases map to TRBD2. Germline CDR1 MNHEY, CDR2 SVGEGT. V was pared by 6 bases and J by 2 bases, with 6 bases of the junction left unmatched. The CDR3 is made up of 15 amino acids. Here the CDR3 reads CASSRLAVPTDTQYF. DNA for the CDR3: TGTGCCAGCAGCCGACTAGCGGTCCCCACAGATACGCAGTATTTT.

There are a few counts of this clonotype. V is TRBV28 and J is TRBJ2-1; D is unclear. This CDR3 spans 12 amino acids. Trimming shortened V by 6 bases and J by 12 bases, and 15 bases separated the two germline ends. Germline values: CDR1 MDHEN, CDR2 SYDVKM. The CDR3 DNA is TGTGCCAGCAGCCCTTTAGAACGTGGGCAGTTCTTC. Amino acids: CASSPLERGQFF. Using reference TRBV28 and TRBJ2-1 for the parts outside the CDR3, the full variable domain is DVKVTQSSRYLVKRTGEKVFLECVQDMDHENMFWYRQDPGLGLRLIYFSYDVKMKEKGDIPEGYSVSREKKERFSLILESASTNQTSMYLCASSPLERGQFFGPGTRLTVL.

This clonotype was counted many times. Here the CDR3 reads CAISESRVGVETQYF. Here the CDR3 DNA reads TGTGCCATCAGTGAGTCTAGAGTAGGTGTCGAGACCCAGTACTTC. This sequence joins TRBV10-3 and TRBJ2-5; no firm D call. The CDR3 consists of 15 residues. Germline CDR1 reads ENHRY; CDR2 reads SYGVKD. The ends were cut back, 0 bases at V and 5 bases at J, with 13 bases in the middle.

To note about this clonotype: A much larger clone lies one base from this, so it may be a read error. This chain uses TRBV7-4 with TRBJ1-2, with TRBD1 as a possible D gene (6 bases). Germline V gene sequence: CDR1 SGHVT, CDR2 SQSDAQ. This CDR3 is built from 14 residues. CDR3 sequence (DNA): TGTGCCAACAGCTTAACCCAGGGGAACTATGGCTACACCTTC. Protein sequence: CANSLTQGNYGYTF.

Ten or more counts support this clonotype. The chain joins TRBV7-9 to TRBJ2-5, with D possibly matching TRBD2 (6 bases). Per germline, CDR1 SEHNR and CDR2 FQNEAQ (reference sequence). Trimming pared 10 bases from V and 5 bases from J, leaving 17 bases between. This CDR3 is 13 amino acids long. The CDR3 DNA reads TGTGCCACCCTAGGGGTAGGAGGGGAGACCCAGTACTTC. Its translation is CATLGVGGETQYF.

This clonotype was seen ten or more times. The genes are TRBV7-2 and TRBJ2-3; D is unresolved. Trimming stripped 2 bases from V and 2 bases from J, with 8 bases between. Germline V gives CDR1 SGHTA, CDR2 FQGNSA. The CDR3 spans 14 residues. The CDR3 DNA follows: TGTGCCAGCAGCTTATTTGGCCCCACAGATACGCAGTATTTT. This encodes CASSLFGPTDTQYF.

This clonotype was picked up many times. The genes are TRBV9 and TRBJ1-2; D perhaps matches TRBD1 (6 bases). Germline V lookup: CDR1 SGDLS, CDR2 YYNGEE. Trimming pared 3 bases from V and 2 bases from J, leaving 14 bases between. The CDR3 length is 15 residues. The CDR3 sequence: CASSAVVQGNYGYTF. The CDR3 nucleotides read TGTGCCAGCAGCGCGGTTGTACAGGGAAACTATGGCTACACCTTC.

The rearrangement uses TRBV12-3 or TRBV12-4 and TRBJ2-1; D unclear. The V end lost 6 bases, the J end lost 7 bases, and 16 bases lay between the germline ends. The CDR3 extends over 14 amino acids. The CDR3 protein is CASSRPTQQNEQFF. CDR3 in DNA: TGTGCCAGCAGCCGGCCGACTCAGCAGAATGAGCAGTTCTTC.

This clonotype has at least ten counts. The rearrangement links TRBV27 to TRBJ2-7, with 13 nucleotides matching TRBD2. This CDR3 spans 18 amino acids. Germline V gene lookup returns CDR1 MNHEY and CDR2 SMNVEV (reference sequence). Germline trimming cut 5 bases from V and 3 bases from J; bases unmatched to any gene: 13. CDR3 DNA sequence: TGTGCCAGCAGTCGTTTGGGGACTAGCGGGACGCGCGGCTACGAGCAGTACTTC. Protein sequence: CASSRLGTSGTRGYEQYF.

As to this clonotype: Just one base apart from a much larger clone, this may be a read error. This rearrangement joins TRBV29-1 to TRBJ2-7; the match to TRBD1 covers 8 bases. The CDR3 extends over 14 amino acids. Germline CDR1 and CDR2: SQVTM and ANQGSEA. The CDR3 loop is CGVLTGASSYEQYF. For the CDR3, the DNA is TGCGGCGTCCTGACAGGGGCCAGCTCCTACGAGCAGTACTTC.

J is TRBJ1-1 and V is TRBV5-1, with TRBD1 matching over 7 bases. The CDR3 extends over 18 amino acids. The germline V gene encodes CDR1 SGHRS and CDR2 YFSETQ. Losses at the gene ends were 0 bases for V and 2 bases for J; bases not matched to a gene: 13. The CDR3 loop is CASSLAPGGAGSNTEAFF. CDR3 coding DNA: TGCGCCAGCAGCTTGGCCCCAGGGGGAGCGGGGTCTAACACTGAAGCTTTCTTT.